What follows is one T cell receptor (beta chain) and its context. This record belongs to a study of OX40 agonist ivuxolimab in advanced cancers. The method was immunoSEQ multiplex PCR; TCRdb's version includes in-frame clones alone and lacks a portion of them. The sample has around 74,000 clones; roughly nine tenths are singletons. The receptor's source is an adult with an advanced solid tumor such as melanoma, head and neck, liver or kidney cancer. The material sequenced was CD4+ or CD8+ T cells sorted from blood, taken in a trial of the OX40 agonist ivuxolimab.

The CDR3 sequence: CASSAPGTDQETQYF. In DNA form, the CDR3 reads TGTGCCAGCAGCGCCCCCGGGACAGATCAAGAGACCCAGTACTTC. The V and J genes are TRBV5-6 and TRBJ2-5, with TRBD1 identical over 7 bases. This CDR3 is built from 15 residues. V was clipped by 4 bases and J by 2 bases; unmatched bases: 8. The germline CDR1 and CDR2 sequences are SGHDT and YYEEEE.